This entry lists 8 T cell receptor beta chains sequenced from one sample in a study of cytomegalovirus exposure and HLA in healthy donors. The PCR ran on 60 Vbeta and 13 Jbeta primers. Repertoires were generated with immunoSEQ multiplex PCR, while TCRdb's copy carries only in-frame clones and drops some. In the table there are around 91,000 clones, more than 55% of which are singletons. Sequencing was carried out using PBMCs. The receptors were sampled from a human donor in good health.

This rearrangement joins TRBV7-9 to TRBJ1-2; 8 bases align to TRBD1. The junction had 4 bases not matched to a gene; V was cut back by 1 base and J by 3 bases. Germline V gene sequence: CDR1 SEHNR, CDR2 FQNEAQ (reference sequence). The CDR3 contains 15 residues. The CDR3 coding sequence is TGTGCCAGCAGCTTAGTTCCAGGGGGCGACTATGGCTACACCTTC. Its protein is CASSLVPGGDYGYTF.

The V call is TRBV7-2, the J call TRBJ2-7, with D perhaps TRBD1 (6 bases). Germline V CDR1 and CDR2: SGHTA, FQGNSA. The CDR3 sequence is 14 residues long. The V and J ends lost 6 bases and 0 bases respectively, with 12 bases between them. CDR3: CASRIDRSSYEQYF. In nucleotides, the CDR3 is TGTGCCAGCAGGATAGACAGGAGCTCCTACGAGCAGTACTTC.

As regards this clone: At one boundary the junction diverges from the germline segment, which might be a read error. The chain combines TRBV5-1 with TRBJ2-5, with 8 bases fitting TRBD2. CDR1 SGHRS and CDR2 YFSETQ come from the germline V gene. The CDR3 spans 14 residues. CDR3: CASSLFGGEEAQYF. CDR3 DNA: TGCGCCAGCAGCTTATTCGGGGGGGAAGAGGCCCAGTACTTC. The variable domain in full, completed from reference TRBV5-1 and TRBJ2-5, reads KAGVTQTPRYLIKTRGQQVTLSCSPISGHRSVSWYQQTPGQGLQFLFEYFSETQRNKGNFPGRFSGRQFSNSRSEMNVSTLELGDSALYLCASSLFGGEEAQYFGPGTRLLVL.

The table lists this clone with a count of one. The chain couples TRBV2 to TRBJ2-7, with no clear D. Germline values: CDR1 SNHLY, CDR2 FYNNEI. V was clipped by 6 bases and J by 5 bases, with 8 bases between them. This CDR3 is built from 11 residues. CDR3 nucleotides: TGTGCCAGCAGCCGATACAACGAGCAGTACTTC. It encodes CASSRYNEQYF. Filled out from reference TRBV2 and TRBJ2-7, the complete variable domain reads EPEVTQTPSHQVTQMGQEVILRCVPISNHLYFYWYRQILGQKVEFLVSFYNNEISEKSEIFDDQFSVERPDGSNFTLKIRSTKLEDSAMYFCASSRYNEQYFGPGTRLTVT.

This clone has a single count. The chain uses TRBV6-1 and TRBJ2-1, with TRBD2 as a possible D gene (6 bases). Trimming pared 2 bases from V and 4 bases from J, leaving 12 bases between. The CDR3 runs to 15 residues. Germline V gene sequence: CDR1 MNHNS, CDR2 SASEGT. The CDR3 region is CASSEILGRYNEQFF. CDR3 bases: TGTGCCAGCAGTGAAATCCTAGGGAGGTACAATGAGCAGTTCTTC.

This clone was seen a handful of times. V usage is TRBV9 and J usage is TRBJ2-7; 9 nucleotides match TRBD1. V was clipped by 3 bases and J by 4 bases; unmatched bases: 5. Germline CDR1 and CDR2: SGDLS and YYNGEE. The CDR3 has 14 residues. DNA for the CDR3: TGTGCCAGCAGCGCCGGGACAGGGCTATACGAGCAGTACTTC. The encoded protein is CASSAGTGLYEQYF.

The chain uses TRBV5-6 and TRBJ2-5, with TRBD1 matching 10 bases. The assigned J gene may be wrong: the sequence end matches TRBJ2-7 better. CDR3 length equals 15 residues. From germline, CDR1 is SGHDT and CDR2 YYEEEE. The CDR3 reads CASSFTGQGTYEQYF. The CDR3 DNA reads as TGTGCCAGCAGCTTCACGGGACAGGGGACCTACGAGCAGTACTTC.

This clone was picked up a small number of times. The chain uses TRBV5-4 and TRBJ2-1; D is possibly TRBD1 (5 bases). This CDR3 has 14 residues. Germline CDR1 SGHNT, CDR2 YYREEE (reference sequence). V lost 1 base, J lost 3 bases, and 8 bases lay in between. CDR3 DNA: TGTGCCAGCAGCTTGACAGGTCGCTACAATGAGCAGTTCTTC. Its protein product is CASSLTGRYNEQFF.